What follows are 5 T cell receptor beta chains derived from one specimen sequenced in a study of blood T cells in healthy people across ages. Combining a sample-barcoded 5' primer with a J-beta primer mix, a second PCR ran for roughly 7 to 11 cycles. TCRdb ran MiXCR on the 5' RACE reads and lists one entry per CDR3 protein. The sample gives some 880,000 distinct CDR3 sequences, roughly 34% of which show up once; roughly 13% is in the top ten. The specimen was blood. Source of these receptors: a man aged 18 to 30 in good health.

Note on this clonotype: A much bigger clone sits one base away, suggesting this may be a read error. The genes are TRBV12-3 or TRBV12-4 and TRBJ2-3, with a possible D match to TRBD1 (6 bases). The CDR3 loop spans 12 amino acids. Trimming took 8 bases from V and 6 from J, leaving 12 bases between them. The CDR3 protein is CASAQQGDTQYF. As DNA, the CDR3 is TGTGCCAGCGCTCAACAGGGCGATACGCAGTATTTT.

The gene calls are TRBV2 and TRBJ1-4, with D unresolved. The CDR3 runs 14 residues. Trimming removed 5 bases from V and 4 bases from J, with 11 bases in between. In germline, CDR1 is SNHLY, CDR2 FYNNEI. CDR3 bases: TGTGCCAGCAGTCGGCAGACGATTAATGAAAAACTGTTTTTT. Translating gives CASSRQTINEKLFF.

This clonotype showed up just a few times. The chain uses TRBV2 and TRBJ2-1; 10 positions match TRBD2. The germline gives CDR1 SNHLY, CDR2 FYNNEI. V gave up 8 bases and J gave up 7 bases; unmatched junction bases: 8. This CDR3 spans 14 amino acids. The CDR3 nucleotides are TGTGCCAGCCTAGCGGGGGTGGCAGGGAATGAGCAGTTCTTC. Its protein product is CASLAGVAGNEQFF.

In regard to this clonotype: Just one base apart from a much larger clone, this may be a read error. V and J are TRBV12-3 or TRBV12-4 and TRBJ2-3; possibly TRBD1 for D (6 bases). The CDR3 loop spans 14 amino acids. Trimming shortened V by 11 bases and J by 1 base, and 16 bases separated the two germline ends. The CDR3 sequence: CAGTDRSGTDTQYF. The CDR3 bases are TGTGCCGGCACGGACAGATCGGGCACAGATACGCAGTATTTT.

This clonotype was seen a few times. The chain couples TRBV20-1 to TRBJ1-1; TRBD1 agrees at 8 bases. The CDR3 extends over 15 amino acids. CDR1 and CDR2 from the germline V gene are DFQATT and SNEGSKA (reference sequence). J was trimmed by 0 bases and V by 1 base; bases with no gene match: 4. The CDR3: CSARVSTGVNTEAFF. As DNA, the CDR3 is TGCAGTGCTAGAGTTTCGACAGGGGTGAACACTGAAGCTTTCTTT.